This T cell receptor (beta chain) was sequenced in a study of blood T cell repertoires in COVID-19 (TCRdb year 2020). Background on the whole study: The collaborator samples originated in the United States, Italy and Spain and spanned the acute and convalescent phases of COVID-19. The samples were drawn from the first 160 participants of the ongoing ImmuneRACE study and from some 1,300 subjects provided by 6 global collaborators. Where HLA class I and class II types were available, the types were taken from metadata supplied by the sample provider, not from assay-based typing. Nearly every sample came with metadata listing a de-identified subject ID, COVID-19 status, age in years and sex. The repertoires were made available in a free public database intended to serve as a resource for research on the immune response to SARS-CoV-2. Deeply sampled blood TCRbeta repertoires from subjects exposed to, actively infected with, or recovered from COVID-19 were included in the dataset. The material from the prospective study consisted of cDNA or gDNA derived from T cells, B-cell-depleted T cells, or PBMCs.

Overall study results and their limits: How much clinical and demographic metadata was included differed by source and by participant, and the metadata was provided uncurated.

The germline V gene supplies CDR1 MNHEY and CDR2 SVGAGI. Compared with germline, V lacks 7 bases and J lacks 14 bases; bases without a gene match: 12. The CDR3 runs 15 amino acids, cysteine and phenylalanine included. The CDR3 DNA has 45 bases and is translated from base 1. Collaborating institutions collected whole blood in K2EDTA tubes following their own protocols. Collaborator samples were shipped for TCRbeta analysis as frozen whole blood, isolated PBMCs, or DNA extracted from either sample type. TCRbeta CDR3 regions were amplified from genomic DNA by means of the immunoSEQ Assay, a bias-controlled multiplex PCR. As for how the authors treated the data: Nucleated cell counts per sample were estimated from amplification of reference gene primers within the assay. To quantify the absolute abundance of each unique TCRbeta CDR3 rearrangement, sequence reads were collapsed and filtered. Productive Simpson clonality was computed per sample as the square root of Simpson's diversity index over productive rearrangements. TCRdb provides this immuneACCESS table in a form limited to in-frame rearrangements. Some clones are lacking; in checked studies, under half of them reflect an unresolved V gene, and why the rest are absent is not known. Clonal size and the V and J genes are those of that table, whereas D and trimming came from the DNA. Across this sample there are 35,000 to 45,000 clones, with 70% to 90% seen only once. The ten biggest clones cover under 2.5% of the sample.

A note on this clone: The clone's antigen remains unknown. Base qualities are not recorded, but no much larger clone differs from it by a single base.

Input material: peripheral blood. This clonotype was sampled from a human donor in a cohort sampled during active COVID-19. In this chain, TRBV6-5 is recombined with TRBJ1-6; 12 bases in between match TRBD1. The DNA is as follows: TGTGCCAGCACCCGCCGGGACAGGGGGCCCCTCACCCTCCACTTT. Its protein product is CASTRRDRGPLTLHF.